These 9 T cell receptor beta chains were sequenced from one sample in a study of shared clonotypes between healthy human individuals. Sequencing was performed with immunoSEQ multiplex PCR; in TCRdb, only in-frame clones are kept and a portion is missing. This sample has about 700,000 clones, with just over 90% found just once. Naivety among CD8 cells was defined by CD45RO negativity and positive CCR7 selection, thereby excluding terminally differentiated effector memory CD45RA+ cells. Material: naive CD8+ T cells sorted from blood. These receptor sequences come from a man aged 30 to 45 in good health.

The chain is built from TRBV7-9 and TRBJ2-3; the match to TRBD2 covers 10 bases. This CDR3 region has 15 residues. Germline values: CDR1 SEHNR, CDR2 FQNEAQ (reference sequence). V was pared by 3 bases and J by 3 bases, with 3 bases of the junction left unmatched. The CDR3 loop reads CASSFASGSTDTQYF. CDR3 in DNA: TGTGCCAGCAGCTTTGCTAGCGGGAGTACAGATACGCAGTATTTT.

This rearrangement joins TRBV7-9 to TRBJ2-3; 7 bases fit TRBD2. Germline CDR1 and CDR2: SEHNR and FQNEAQ (reference sequence). The CDR3 is 16 residues long. The V gene end was trimmed by 4 bases and the J gene end by 14 bases; junction bases not matched to a gene: 21. The chain's CDR3 is CASSYDGVLAELLTYF. CDR3 sequence (DNA): TGTGCCAGCAGCTACGACGGCGTCCTAGCGGAGCTTCTAACGTATTTT.

The chain combines TRBV7-8 with TRBJ2-4, with 8 bases fitting TRBD1. Germline loops: CDR1 SGHVS, CDR2 FQNEAQ. The CDR3 has 20 residues. The ends lost 5 bases at V and 0 bases at J; junction bases unmatched: 18. CDR3 loop: CASSGYYQTGEIIAKNIQYF. CDR3 nucleotides: TGTGCCAGCAGCGGGTACTATCAGACAGGGGAGATCATAGCCAAAAACATTCAGTACTTC.

The chain combines TRBV9 with TRBJ1-2; 7 bases match TRBD1. With 7 bases clipped from V and 3 bases from J, the junction kept 9 bases outside the gene matches. CDR3 length: 14 amino acids. Per the germline V gene, CDR1 is SGDLS and CDR2 is YYNGEE. Here the CDR3 reads CASGQARAHYGYTF. The CDR3 nucleotides read TGTGCCAGCGGACAGGCCCGCGCTCACTATGGCTACACCTTC.

The chain employs TRBV28 and TRBJ2-7; D gene ambiguous. From germline, CDR1 is MDHEN and CDR2 SYDVKM. The V end lost 5 bases, the J end lost 5 bases, and 13 bases lay between the germline ends. The length of the CDR3 is 13 residues. As DNA, the CDR3 is TGTGCCAGCAGTCAGCAAATCGTCCACGAGCAGTACTTC. The encoded protein is CASSQQIVHEQYF.

This clone is a singleton in its sample. CDR3 nucleotides: TGTGCCATCTCGCTGGGGTTGGTAGCGGGAGTACCCGACACAGATACGCAGTATTTT. This gives the protein CAISLGLVAGVPDTDTQYF. The chain has TRBV10-3 and TRBJ2-3; TRBD2 aligns across 9 bases. V lost 8 bases, J lost 2 bases, and 20 bases stayed unmatched. CDR1 and CDR2 (germline): ENHRY, SYGVKD. CDR3 size: 19 residues.

This clone was recorded once. The chain links TRBV27 to TRBJ2-5, with TRBD1 as a possible D gene (5 bases). The germline gives CDR1 MNHEY, CDR2 SMNVEV (reference sequence). This CDR3 is built from 14 residues. The V gene lost 2 bases and the J gene lost 1 base, with 8 bases spanning the gap. Here the CDR3 reads CASSLIDSQETQYF. As DNA, the CDR3 is TGTGCCAGCAGTTTAATAGACAGCCAAGAGACCCAGTACTTC.

This sequence joins TRBV4-1 and TRBJ2-7; a possible D gene is TRBD2 (6 bases). V lost 0 bases and J 2 bases, leaving 14 bases between the germline ends. The CDR3 covers 16 residues. Germline V gives CDR1 MGHRA, CDR2 YSYEKL. The CDR3 spells CASSQDGPGEPYEQYF. The CDR3 region has the DNA TGCGCCAGCAGCCAAGATGGGCCGGGAGAGCCCTACGAGCAGTACTTC.

This rearrangement joins TRBV20-1 to TRBJ2-3, with D unresolved. The CDR3 spans 11 residues. V lost 3 bases and J 14 bases, leaving 15 bases between the germline ends. Germline assignment: CDR1 DFQATT and CDR2 SNEGSKA (reference sequence). The CDR3 loop is CSASEGWLPYF. DNA for the CDR3: TGCAGTGCTAGTGAAGGTTGGTTACCGTATTTT.